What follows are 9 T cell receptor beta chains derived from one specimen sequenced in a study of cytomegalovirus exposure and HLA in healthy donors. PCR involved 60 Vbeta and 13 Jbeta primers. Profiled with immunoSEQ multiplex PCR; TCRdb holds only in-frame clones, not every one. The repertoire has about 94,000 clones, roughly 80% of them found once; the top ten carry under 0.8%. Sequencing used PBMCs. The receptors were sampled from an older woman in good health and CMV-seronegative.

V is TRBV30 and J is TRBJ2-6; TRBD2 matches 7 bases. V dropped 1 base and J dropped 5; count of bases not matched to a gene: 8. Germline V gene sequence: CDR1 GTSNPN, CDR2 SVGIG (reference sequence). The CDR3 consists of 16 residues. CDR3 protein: CAWSGGREVWANVLTF. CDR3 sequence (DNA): TGTGCCTGGAGTGGAGGACGGGAGGTCTGGGCCAACGTCCTGACTTTC.

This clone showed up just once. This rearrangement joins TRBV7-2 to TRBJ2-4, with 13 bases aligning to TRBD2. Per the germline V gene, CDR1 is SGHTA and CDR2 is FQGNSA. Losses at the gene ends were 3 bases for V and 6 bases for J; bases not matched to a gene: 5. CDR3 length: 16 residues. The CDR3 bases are TGTGCCAGCAGCTTCACTAGCGGGGGGGCGGGAAACATTCAGTACTTC. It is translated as CASSFTSGGAGNIQYF.

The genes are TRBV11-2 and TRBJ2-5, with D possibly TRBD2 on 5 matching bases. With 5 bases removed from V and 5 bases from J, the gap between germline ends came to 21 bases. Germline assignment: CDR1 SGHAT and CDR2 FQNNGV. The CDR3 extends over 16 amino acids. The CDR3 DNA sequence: TGTGCCAGCAGCCCCGGACTCGTCTCTCTTCCTGAGACCCAGTACTTC. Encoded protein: CASSPGLVSLPETQYF.

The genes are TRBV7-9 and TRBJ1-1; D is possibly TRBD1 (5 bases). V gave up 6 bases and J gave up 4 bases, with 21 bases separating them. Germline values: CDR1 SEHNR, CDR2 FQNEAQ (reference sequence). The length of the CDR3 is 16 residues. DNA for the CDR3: TGTGCCAGCAGTTCCACCTCTGGGGGGGACGGCACTGAAGCTTTCTTT. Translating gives CASSSTSGGDGTEAFF.

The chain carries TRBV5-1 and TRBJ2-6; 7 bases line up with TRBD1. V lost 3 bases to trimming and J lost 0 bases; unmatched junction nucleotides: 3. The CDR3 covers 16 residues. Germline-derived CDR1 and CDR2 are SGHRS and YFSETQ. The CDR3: CASSSTGSSGANVLTF. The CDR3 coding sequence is TGCGCCAGCAGCTCGACAGGGAGCTCTGGGGCCAACGTCCTGACTTTC.

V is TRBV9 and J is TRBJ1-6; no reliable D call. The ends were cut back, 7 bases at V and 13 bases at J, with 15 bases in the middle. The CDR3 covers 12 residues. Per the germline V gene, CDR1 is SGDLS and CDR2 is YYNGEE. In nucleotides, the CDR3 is TGTGCCAGCGGTGGTGGGTCGGGGCCCCTCCACTTT. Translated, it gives CASGGGSGPLHF.

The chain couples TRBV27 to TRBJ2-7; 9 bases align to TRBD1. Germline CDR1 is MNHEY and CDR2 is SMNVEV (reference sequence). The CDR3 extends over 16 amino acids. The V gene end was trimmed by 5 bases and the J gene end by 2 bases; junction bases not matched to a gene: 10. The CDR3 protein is CASSPRRTGETYEQYF. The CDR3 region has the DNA TGTGCCAGCAGTCCCCGAAGGACAGGGGAGACCTACGAGCAGTACTTC.

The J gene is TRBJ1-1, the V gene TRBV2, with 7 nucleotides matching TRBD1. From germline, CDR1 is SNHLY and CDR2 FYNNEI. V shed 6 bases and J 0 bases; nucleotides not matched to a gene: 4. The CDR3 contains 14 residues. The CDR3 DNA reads TGTGCCAGCAGGGCCGGGACAGTGAACACTGAAGCTTTCTTT. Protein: CASRAGTVNTEAFF.

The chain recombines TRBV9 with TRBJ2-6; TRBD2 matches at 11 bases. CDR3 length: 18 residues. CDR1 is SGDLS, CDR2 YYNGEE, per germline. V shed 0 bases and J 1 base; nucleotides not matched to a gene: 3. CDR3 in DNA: TGTGCCAGCAGCGTAGAGGGGACTAGCGGATCTGGGGCCAACGTCCTGACTTTC. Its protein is CASSVEGTSGSGANVLTF. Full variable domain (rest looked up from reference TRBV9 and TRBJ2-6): DSGVTQTPKHLITATGQRVTLRCSPRSGDLSVYWYQQSLDQGLQFLIQYYNGEERAKGNILERFSAQQFPDLHSELNLSSLELGDSALYFCASSVEGTSGSGANVLTFGAGSRLTVL.